This entry features one T cell receptor (beta chain) sequence. What it binds is not known. The source of the sample is a study of cytomegalovirus exposure and HLA in healthy donors. Study as a whole: A preliminary data release comprised roughly 80 million unique TCRs obtained from HLA-typed donors.

CDR3 size: 17 residues. CDR1 and CDR2 from the germline V gene are SNHLY and FYNNEI. Trimming left V 6 bases short and J 2 bases short, with 17 bases between. A multiplex PCR was run with 60 Vbeta primers and 13 Jbeta primers. Clones were sequenced by immunoSEQ multiplex PCR, and TCRdb holds only the in-frame ones, with some missing. This sample has around 65,000 clones, with under 85% found just once. Study-wide findings and caveats: The productive fraction for most TCR beta V segments was about 87% or about 30% in an earlier analysis. Several V segments, TRBV6-2 and TRBV6-3 among them, could not be told apart and were dropped. Overall, roughly 170 TCR beta chains were annotated as cytomegalovirus-associated.

The source material was PBMCs. The sequence was collected from a man between 50 and 59 years old in good health and CMV-seropositive. The rearrangement uses TRBV2 and TRBJ1-6; no clear D. The CDR3 DNA is TGTGCCAGCAGGGAGTCCCGGGGAGGGACCTATAATTCACCCCTCCACTTT. This gives the protein CASRESRGGTYNSPLHF.